Listed below are T cell receptor beta chains from one sample, sequenced in a study of CD4 T cells in relation to SARS-CoV-2 and coronaviruses. Profiling relied on immunoSEQ multiplex PCR, and the TCRdb table lists in-frame clones only, not all of them. Among over 40,000 clones listed, over 75% were seen once. For these TCRs, the target antigens are not known. Sequencing used naive CD4+ T cells from PBMCs, cultured in vitro. The receptors were gathered from an adult with COVID-19. The CDR3 runs from the conserved cysteine through the conserved F or W. Fields, in order: clone size, V gene, J gene, D gene, CDR3 protein, CDR3 DNA. A D gene is named only where the DNA matches it firmly. For some rows the clone size is stated as once, few or many, or as a class when expanded; others skip it.

>-|TRBV10-1|TRBJ1-5|-
CASSAGQRDQPQHF
TGCGCCAGCAGCGCTGGACAGCGAGATCAGCCCCAGCATTTT
>few|TRBV19|TRBJ2-3|TRBD1
CASSMRTGTLYDTQYF
TGTGCCAGTAGTATGAGGACAGGTACTCTCTATGATACGCAGTATTTT
>-|TRBV28|TRBJ2-5|-
CASSLPHIGQLQETQYF
TGTGCCAGCAGTTTACCCCACATTGGACAGTTACAAGAGACCCAGTACTTC
>-|TRBV10-3|TRBJ2-3|TRBD2
CAISAQTSGSSDTQYF
TGTGCCATCAGTGCTCAGACTAGCGGGAGTTCAGATACGCAGTATTTT
>-|TRBV27|TRBJ2-7|-
CASSLSLHSTPYEQYF
TGTGCCAGCAGTTTATCTTTGCACTCAACCCCTTACGAGCAGTACTTC
>few|TRBV15|TRBJ2-6|-
CATSRDEGSGANVLTF
TGTGCCACCAGCAGAGATGAGGGATCTGGGGCCAACGTCCTGACTTTC
>-|TRBV20-1|TRBJ2-5|-
CSASRSGEETQYF
TGCAGTGCTAGTCGGTCAGGGGAAGAGACCCAGTACTTC
>-|TRBV3-1/TRBV3-2|TRBJ2-7|-
CASSQAEFYEQYF
TGTGCCAGCAGCCAGGCGGAGTTCTACGAGCAGTACTTC
>few|TRBV10-3|TRBJ2-3|-
CAISEGRTTDTQYF
TGTGCCATCAGTGAGGGCCGGACCACAGATACGCAGTATTTT
>-|TRBV3-1/TRBV3-2|TRBJ2-1|TRBD2
CASSPGTSGYNEQFF
TGTGCCAGCAGCCCGGGGACTAGCGGCTACAATGAGCAGTTCTTC
>few|TRBV3-1/TRBV3-2|TRBJ1-6|-
CASSETGSYNSPLHF
TGTGCCAGCAGCGAAACAGGGTCCTATAATTCACCCCTCCACTTT
>-|TRBV18|TRBJ2-5|-
CASSPRQQTGETQYF
TGTGCCAGCTCACCGAGACAGCAAACGGGGGAGACCCAGTACTTC
>-|TRBV5-4|TRBJ2-5|-
CASSSGQEETQYF
TGTGCCAGCAGCTCGGGCCAGGAAGAGACCCAGTACTTC
>-|TRBV2|TRBJ2-7|TRBD2
CATSRGGRAYEQYF
TGTGCCACCTCACGCGGGGGTCGGGCCTACGAGCAGTACTTC
>-|TRBV7-9|TRBJ1-2|-
CASSPWVDGYTF
TGTGCCAGCAGCCCGTGGGTTGATGGCTACACCTTC
>-|TRBV6-6|TRBJ2-3|TRBD2
CASSRGTSGSPQHTQYF
TGTGCCAGCAGTCGAGGGACTAGCGGGAGCCCCCAGCATACGCAGTATTTT
>-|TRBV30|TRBJ2-7|TRBD2
CAWSEDSGRAYEQYF
TGTGCCTGGAGTGAAGATAGCGGGAGGGCCTACGAGCAGTACTTC
>-|TRBV7-9|TRBJ2-5|TRBD2
CASSRALGGETQYF
TGTGCCAGCAGCAGGGCCTTGGGAGGGGAGACCCAGTACTTC
>-|TRBV11-3|TRBJ2-1|-
CASSKEGDYSYNEQFF
TGTGCCAGCAGTAAAGAGGGTGACTACTCCTACAATGAGCAGTTCTTC
>-|TRBV19|TRBJ1-5|-
CASRSGISNQPQHF
TGTGCCAGTAGATCCGGCATTAGCAATCAGCCCCAGCATTTT
>-|TRBV5-4|TRBJ2-5|-
CASSLQGGETQYF
TGTGCCAGCAGCTTGCAGGGAGGAGAGACCCAGTACTTC
>-|TRBV10-3|TRBJ1-5|-
CAISEAGGNQPQHF
TGTGCCATCAGTGAGGCTGGTGGCAATCAGCCCCAGCATTTT
>-|TRBV7-9|TRBJ2-1|TRBD2
CASSLADSPGLAYNEQFF
TGTGCCAGCAGCTTAGCGGATAGTCCGGGACTAGCCTACAATGAGCAGTTCTTC
>-|TRBV2|TRBJ2-1|-
CASSDRDPNEQFF
TGTGCCAGCAGTGATAGGGACCCCAATGAGCAGTTCTTC
>-|TRBV12-3/TRBV12-4|TRBJ2-7|TRBD1
CASSRDRSYEQYF
TGTGCCAGCAGCCGGGACAGGTCGTACGAGCAGTACTTC
>-|TRBV19|TRBJ2-7|-
CASSPDEPYEQYF
TGTGCCAGTAGTCCCGACGAGCCCTACGAGCAGTACTTC
>-|TRBV3-1/TRBV3-2|TRBJ1-4|TRBD1
CASSQLPPATGRYGEKLFF
TGTGCCAGCAGCCAACTCCCCCCCGCGACAGGGAGATACGGTGAAAAACTGTTTTTT
>-|TRBV10-3|TRBJ2-5|TRBD1
CAISKGQQETQYF
TGTGCCATCAGCAAGGGACAGCAAGAGACCCAGTACTTC
>-|TRBV7-9|TRBJ2-5|TRBD1
CASSWDRPSAQYF
TGTGCCAGCAGCTGGGACAGACCCTCGGCCCAGTACTTC
>-|TRBV5-1|TRBJ2-1|-
CASGRDKGRNEQFF
TGCGCCAGCGGTCGGGACAAGGGAAGAAATGAGCAGTTCTTC
>-|TRBV18|TRBJ2-2|-
CASSPAGAGTGELFF
TGTGCCAGCTCACCAGCCGGGGCTGGCACCGGGGAGCTGTTTTTT
>once|TRBV30|TRBJ1-5|-
CAWSADGNQPQHF
TGTGCCTGGAGCGCTGACGGGAATCAGCCCCAGCATTTT
>-|TRBV28|TRBJ1-3|-
CASSLTGGAFRDTIYF
TGTGCCAGCAGTTTAACCGGGGGGGCGTTTAGGGACACCATATATTTT
>-|TRBV7-9|TRBJ1-5|-
CASSTQGDSQPQHF
TGTGCCAGCAGCACACAGGGAGATAGTCAGCCCCAGCATTTT
>once|TRBV28|TRBJ2-4|-
CASRPGPRILAKNIQYF
TGTGCCAGCAGACCGGGACCGAGAATTCTAGCCAAAAACATTCAGTACTTC
>once|TRBV5-1|TRBJ1-1|TRBD1
CASSIQQGVNTEAFF
TGCGCCAGCAGCATCCAACAGGGGGTGAACACTGAAGCTTTCTTT
>-|TRBV7-3|TRBJ2-3|TRBD2
CANRGGTSTDTQYF
TGTGCCAACCGGGGGGGGACTAGCACAGATACGCAGTATTTT
>-|TRBV7-3|TRBJ2-7|-
CASSLGTGSYEQYF
TGTGCCAGCAGCTTAGGGACGGGCTCCTACGAGCAGTACTTC
>-|TRBV24-1|TRBJ2-3|TRBD1
CATSDPGQGSTDTQYF
TGTGCCACCAGTGACCCAGGACAGGGGAGCACAGATACGCAGTATTTT
>few|TRBV6-2/TRBV6-3|TRBJ2-7|-
CASSNSYEQYF
TGTGCCAGCAGTAACTCCTACGAGCAGTACTTC
>-|TRBV27|TRBJ2-3|TRBD2
CASSPRGRGLDTQYF
TGTGCCAGCAGTCCGCGCGGGAGGGGTTTAGATACGCAGTATTTT
>-|TRBV2|TRBJ1-5|TRBD1
CASNKRTGRDQPQHF
TGTGCCAGCAACAAACGGACAGGGAGGGATCAGCCCCAGCATTTT
>-|TRBV28|TRBJ2-6|TRBD2
CATGRGGGANVLTF
TGTGCCACCGGTCGGGGGGGCGGGGCCAACGTCCTGACTTTC
>-|TRBV18|TRBJ2-3|-
CASSTGFPDTQYF
TGTGCCAGCTCGACAGGATTCCCCGATACGCAGTATTTT
>-|TRBV6-5|TRBJ2-3|-
CATRQATQYF
TGTGCCACCCGGCAGGCTACGCAGTATTTT
>-|TRBV12-5|TRBJ2-5|TRBD1
CASGLGDSRQETQYF
TGTGCTAGTGGTTTGGGGGACAGTCGCCAAGAGACCCAGTACTTC
>-|TRBV7-9|TRBJ2-1|-
CASSLFDDEQFF
TGTGCCAGCAGCTTATTTGACGATGAGCAGTTCTTC
>-|TRBV4-1|TRBJ1-5|-
CASSQDWVQPQHF
TGCGCCAGCAGCCAAGACTGGGTTCAGCCCCAGCATTTT
>-|TRBV7-2|TRBJ1-5|-
CASSLAAGPLNQPQHF
TGTGCCAGCAGCTTAGCGGCGGGGCCTCTCAATCAGCCCCAGCATTTT
>-|TRBV5-4|TRBJ2-3|TRBD2
CASSPWTSGTDTQYF
TGTGCCAGCAGCCCTTGGACTAGCGGCACAGATACGCAGTATTTT
>-|TRBV7-3|TRBJ2-1|-
CASSDRGGEQFF
TGTGCCAGCAGCGACAGAGGAGGAGAGCAGTTCTTC
>-|TRBV2|TRBJ2-1|TRBD2
CASSRIAGVAYNEQFF
TGTGCCAGCAGTCGTATAGCGGGAGTAGCCTACAATGAGCAGTTCTTC